This T cell receptor (beta chain) was found in a study of tumor and adjacent non-tumor tissue in lung cancer. This clonotype was recorded a few times. A much larger clone differs by one base, so this may be a read error. The library came from three nested PCR rounds adapted from ARM-PCR protocols. TCRdb itself ran the multiplex PCR reads through MiXCR, one entry per CDR3 protein. The sample includes about 48,000 distinct CDR3 sequences, 55% to 65% seen only once; the top ten take over 25%. This CDR3 is 15 amino acids long. Germline CDR1 MGHRA, CDR2 YSYEKL. No cell sorting was done before RNA was extracted from the tissue. More than 3 cm separated this lung sample from the edge of the tumor.

The sequence was obtained from a woman aged 70-85 years with non-small cell lung cancer. The V gene is TRBV4-1, the J gene TRBJ2-7; D unresolved. Input material: distant non-tumor lung tissue. CDR3 region: CASSQDSRNGYDQYF. CDR3 coding DNA: TGCGCCAGCAGCCAAGATTCCCGGAATGGCTACGATCAGTACTTC.